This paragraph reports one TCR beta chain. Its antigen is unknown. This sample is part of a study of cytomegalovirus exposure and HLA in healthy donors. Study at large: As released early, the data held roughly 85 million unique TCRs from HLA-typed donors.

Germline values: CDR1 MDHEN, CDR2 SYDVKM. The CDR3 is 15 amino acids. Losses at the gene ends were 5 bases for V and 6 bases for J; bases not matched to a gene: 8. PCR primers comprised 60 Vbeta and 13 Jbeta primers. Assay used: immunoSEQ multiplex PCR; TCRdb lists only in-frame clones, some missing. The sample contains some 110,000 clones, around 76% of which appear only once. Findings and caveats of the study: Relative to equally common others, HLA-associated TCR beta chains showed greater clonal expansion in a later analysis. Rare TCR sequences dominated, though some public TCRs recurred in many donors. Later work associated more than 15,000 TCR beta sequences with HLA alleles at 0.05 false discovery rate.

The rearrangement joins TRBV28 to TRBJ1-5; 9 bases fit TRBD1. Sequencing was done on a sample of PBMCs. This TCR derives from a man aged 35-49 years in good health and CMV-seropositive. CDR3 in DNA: TGTGCCAGCAGTACTCCGGGACAGGGATCTCAGCCCCAGCATTTT. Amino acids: CASSTPGQGSQPQHF.